These 27 T cell receptor beta chains share one sample of origin, sequenced in a study of blood T cell repertoires in COVID-19. Some clones are missing from TCRdb's copy, which holds only in-frame ones; the method was immunoSEQ multiplex PCR. The sample lists 130,000 or so clones; around 79% were seen once. Sequenced sample: peripheral blood. These receptors were taken from a man aged 80 or over with acute or convalescent COVID-19.

The chain has TRBV6-5 and TRBJ1-1; a weak D match, TRBD1 (5 bases). The V and J ends lost 8 bases and 1 base respectively, with 14 bases between them. Germline V CDR1 and CDR2: MNHEY, SVGAGI. The CDR3 contains 14 residues. CDR3 protein: CASRGEVTNTEAFF. The DNA for the CDR3 is TGTGCCAGCCGAGGGGAGGTTACGAACACTGAAGCTTTCTTT.

The V gene is TRBV19, the J gene TRBJ2-1; the match to TRBD1 covers 7 bases. The germline V gene has CDR1 LNHDA and CDR2 SQIVND (reference sequence). The J segment lost 0 bases and the V segment lost 6 bases, leaving 11 bases of the junction unmatched. CDR3 length: 17 residues. The CDR3 protein is CASSSLTGVSSYNEQFF. The CDR3 coding sequence is TGTGCCAGTAGCTCCCTAACAGGGGTAAGCTCCTACAATGAGCAGTTCTTC.

A few counts support this clone. This sequence joins TRBV15 and TRBJ1-4; possible D gene TRBD1, 6 bases. Between the trimmed V and J ends, which lost 0 bases and 1 base, there was a span of 9 bases. The CDR3 extends over 16 amino acids. Germline V gene sequence: CDR1 LNHNV, CDR2 YYDKDF (reference sequence). The CDR3 DNA is TGTGCCACCAGCAGAGATCCAGGGGTAACTAATGAAAAACTGTTTTTT. As protein: CATSRDPGVTNEKLFF.

The CDR3 spells CSASHGGSLGNTIYF. In DNA, the CDR3 is TGCAGTGCTAGTCATGGTGGCAGTTTAGGAAACACCATATATTTT. The chain employs TRBV20-1 and TRBJ1-3; no firm D call. V was shortened by 3 bases and J by 4 bases, with 16 bases between the two germline ends. From germline, CDR1 is DFQATT and CDR2 SNEGSKA (reference sequence). This CDR3 is built from 15 residues.

The V call is TRBV3-1 (or the pseudogene TRBV3-2), the J call TRBJ1-6, with TRBD1 identical over 8 bases. Germline V gene data show CDR1 as LGHDT and CDR2 as YNNKEL (reference sequence). Germline trimming cut 5 bases from V and 10 bases from J; bases unmatched to any gene: 7. CDR3 size: 14 residues. CDR3 residues: CASSYGQGRSPLHF. For the CDR3, the DNA is TGTGCCAGCAGCTACGGACAGGGAAGATCACCCCTCCACTTT.

This clone occurred many times. For the CDR3, the DNA is TGTGCCAGCAGCGCCCGGGACAGAGATCCCAATGAGCAGTTCTTC. It translates to CASSARDRDPNEQFF. The rearrangement uses TRBV7-9 and TRBJ2-1, with 7 bases aligning to TRBD1. Unmatched junction bases numbered 10, after V lost 5 bases and J lost 6 bases. The CDR3 covers 15 residues. Germline lookup yields CDR1 SEHNR and CDR2 FQNEAQ (reference sequence).

The V and J genes are TRBV19 and TRBJ2-1; TRBD2 might be the D (6 bases). V was trimmed by 5 bases and J by 2 bases, leaving 13 bases between them. Germline CDR1 is LNHDA and CDR2 is SQIVND (reference sequence). The length of the CDR3 is 15 residues. CDR3 protein: CASSLRDLPYNEQFF. DNA of the CDR3: TGTGCCAGTAGTTTAAGGGACTTGCCCTACAATGAGCAGTTCTTC. The full variable domain, its missing parts supplied by reference TRBV19 and TRBJ2-1, is DGGITQSPKYLFRKEGQNVTLSCEQNLNHDAMYWYRQDPGQGLRLIYYSQIVNDFQKGDIAEGYSVSREKKESFPLTVTSAQKNPTAFYLCASSLRDLPYNEQFFGPGTRLTVL.

This chain joins TRBV9 and TRBJ2-5; unclear D gene. V lost 4 bases and J 4 bases, leaving 14 bases between the germline ends. The CDR3 covers 14 residues. Germline V gives CDR1 SGDLS, CDR2 YYNGEE. The CDR3 region is CASSSPGTPETQYF. CDR3 in DNA: TGTGCCAGCAGCTCCCCAGGTACCCCAGAGACCCAGTACTTC.

The chain joins TRBV5-1 to TRBJ2-5; D is possibly TRBD2 (6 bases). Germline CDR1 reads SGHRS; CDR2 reads YFSETQ. V dropped 4 bases and J dropped 2 bases, with 9 bases sitting between them. The CDR3 runs 13 residues. This chain's CDR3 is CASSPGVQETQYF. CDR3 nucleotides: TGCGCCAGCAGCCCGGGGGTTCAAGAGACCCAGTACTTC.

The rearrangement links TRBV5-1 to TRBJ1-6; perhaps TRBD1 as D (5 bases). The CDR3 length is 18 residues. The germline CDR1 and CDR2 sequences are SGHRS and YFSETQ. V was trimmed by 0 bases and J by 4 bases, leaving 17 bases between them. CDR3 sequence reads: CASSLAGPSPRYNSPLHF. The CDR3 bases are TGCGCCAGCAGCTTGGCAGGGCCATCGCCCCGGTATAATTCACCCCTCCACTTT. Full variable domain (missing parts from reference TRBV5-1 and TRBJ1-6): KAGVTQTPRYLIKTRGQQVTLSCSPISGHRSVSWYQQTPGQGLQFLFEYFSETQRNKGNFPGRFSGRQFSNSRSEMNVSTLELGDSALYLCASSLAGPSPRYNSPLHFGNGTRLTVT.

The genes are TRBV5-1 and TRBJ2-5; 11 nucleotides agree with TRBD1. CDR1 SGHRS and CDR2 YFSETQ come from the germline V gene. The V gene end was trimmed by 5 bases and the J gene end by 2 bases; junction bases not matched to a gene: 5. CDR3 size: 15 residues. The CDR3 sequence: CASRGGQGAQETQYF. The DNA for the CDR3 is TGCGCCAGCAGGGGTGGACAGGGGGCACAAGAGACCCAGTACTTC.

This clone was seen only a few times. The V call is TRBV11-2, the J call TRBJ2-7; 9 bases are a match to TRBD1. Germline loops: CDR1 SGHAT, CDR2 FQNNGV. The CDR3 is 15 residues long. Trimming removed 5 bases from V and 7 bases from J; junction bases left unmatched: 12. This chain's CDR3 is CASSLRTGDPGEQYF. Here the CDR3 DNA reads TGTGCCAGCAGCCTTCGGACAGGGGACCCCGGAGAGCAGTACTTC. Combining the CDR3 with reference TRBV11-2 and TRBJ2-7 gives the whole variable domain EAGVAQSPRYKIIEKRQSVAFWCNPISGHATLYWYQQILGQGPKLLIQFQNNGVVDDSQLPKDRFSAERLKGVDSTLKIQPAKLEDSAVYLCASSLRTGDPGEQYFGPGTRLTVT.

The CDR3 region is CASSSTGVGTEAFF. CDR3 bases: TGCGCCAGCAGCTCAACAGGGGTGGGCACTGAAGCTTTCTTT. This chain uses TRBV5-1 with TRBJ1-1, with TRBD1 identical over 7 bases. The germline V gene has CDR1 SGHRS and CDR2 YFSETQ. Trimming cost V 3 bases and J 4 bases; bases outside gene matches: 6. This CDR3 comprises 14 residues.

J is TRBJ1-4 and V is TRBV19; TRBD1 agrees at 8 bases. V lost 5 bases to trimming and J lost 8 bases; unmatched junction nucleotides: 7. Germline-derived CDR1 and CDR2 are LNHDA and SQIVND (reference sequence). The CDR3 is made up of 14 amino acids. CDR3 sequence (DNA): TGTGCCAGTAGTCGACAGGGGCGGGGAGAAAAACTGTTTTTT. Its translation is CASSRQGRGEKLFF.

The V call is TRBV5-5, the J call TRBJ2-4; perhaps TRBD1 as D (5 bases). Germline V lookup: CDR1 SGHKS, CDR2 YYEKEE (reference sequence). V lost 4 bases and J lost 1, with 18 bases in between. The CDR3 length is 17 residues. CDR3 protein: CASSNIGVQGAKNIQYF. The CDR3 DNA follows: TGTGCCAGCAGCAATATAGGGGTCCAGGGTGCCAAAAACATTCAGTACTTC.

The chain has TRBV19 and TRBJ1-1; 7 nucleotides agree with TRBD1. CDR1 and CDR2 (germline): LNHDA, SQIVND (reference sequence). The CDR3 has 12 amino acids. V was clipped by 11 bases and J by 8 bases; unmatched bases: 11. CDR3 sequence reads: CACQQGPREAFF. The CDR3 nucleotides read TGTGCCTGCCAACAGGGGCCGCGGGAAGCTTTCTTT.

The sample holds many counts of this clone. The V gene is TRBV2, the J gene TRBJ1-2, with D unclear. Germline V gene data show CDR1 as SNHLY and CDR2 as FYNNEI. V lost 3 bases, J lost 0 bases, and 5 bases lay in between. CDR3 length: 13 amino acids. The CDR3 protein is CASSDSSNYGYTF. The CDR3, as DNA: TGTGCCAGCAGTGACAGTTCTAACTATGGCTACACCTTC.

The chain uses TRBV5-1 and TRBJ1-1, with TRBD1 as a possible D gene (5 bases). Germline CDR1 is SGHRS and CDR2 is YFSETQ. The V end lost 3 bases, the J end lost 0 bases, and 9 bases lay between the germline ends. CDR3 length: 14 residues. The CDR3 spells CASSSSTVNTEAFF. The DNA of the CDR3 is TGCGCCAGCAGCTCATCGACAGTGAACACTGAAGCTTTCTTT.

This chain links TRBV4-1 with TRBJ2-7, with D possibly matching TRBD2 (5 bases). This CDR3 spans 16 amino acids. The V and J ends lost 1 base and 2 bases respectively, with 15 bases between them. Germline lookup yields CDR1 MGHRA and CDR2 YSYEKL. CDR3 bases: TGCGCCAGCAGCCAAGTTTCGGGGAATCCAACCTACGAGCAGTACTTC. Amino acids: CASSQVSGNPTYEQYF.

The genes are TRBV15 and TRBJ1-2, with TRBD1 matching 9 bases. The V gene end was trimmed by 2 bases and the J gene end by 6 bases; junction bases not matched to a gene: 7. Per germline, CDR1 LNHNV and CDR2 YYDKDF (reference sequence). The CDR3 runs 15 residues. CDR3 residues: CATSRYMGQGDGYTF. The CDR3 coding sequence is TGTGCCACCAGCAGATACATGGGACAGGGAGATGGCTACACCTTC.

This clone was seen a single time. The rearrangement links TRBV6-5 to TRBJ1-6; 7 bases map to TRBD1. The J segment lost 6 bases and the V segment lost 7 bases, leaving 3 bases of the junction unmatched. Germline V gene sequence: CDR1 MNHEY, CDR2 SVGAGI. The CDR3 runs to 13 residues. The CDR3 region is CASKGQINSPLHF. For the CDR3, the DNA is TGTGCCAGCAAGGGACAGATTAATTCACCCCTCCACTTT.

The chain recombines TRBV4-1 with TRBJ2-1; D is possibly TRBD1 (6 bases). The CDR3 is made up of 15 amino acids. V gave up 4 bases and J gave up 7 bases, with 17 bases separating them. Per germline, CDR1 MGHRA and CDR2 YSYEKL. The CDR3 region is CASSLTLTGNNEQFF. CDR3 bases: TGCGCCAGCAGCCTGACTCTTACAGGGAATAATGAGCAGTTCTTC.

This rearrangement joins TRBV24-1 to TRBJ2-3, with D hard to call. The V end lost 6 bases, the J end lost 8 bases, and 8 bases lay between the germline ends. The germline V gene encodes CDR1 KGHDR and CDR2 SFDVKD. CDR3 length: 11 amino acids. CDR3: CATSFSGTQYF. The CDR3 nucleotides are TGTGCCACCAGTTTCTCCGGTACGCAGTATTTT.

J is TRBJ2-2 and V is TRBV7-6; 16 bases are shared with TRBD2. The CDR3 totals 14 residues. Germline values: CDR1 SGHVS, CDR2 FNYEAQ. The V gene end was trimmed by 3 bases and the J gene end by 14 bases; junction bases not matched to a gene: 3. The CDR3 protein is CASSLGLAGGPLFF. DNA of the CDR3: TGTGCCAGCAGCTTGGGACTAGCGGGGGGGCCTCTGTTTTTT.

The CDR3: CASRAGDYGYTF. The CDR3 DNA reads as TGCGCCAGCCGTGCCGGGGACTATGGCTACACCTTC. The chain carries TRBV5-1 and TRBJ1-2; D is uncertain. The germline gives CDR1 SGHRS, CDR2 YFSETQ. Trimming stripped 7 bases from V and 3 bases from J, with 10 bases between. The CDR3 spans 12 residues.

The gene calls are TRBV5-4 and TRBJ2-5; 10 positions match TRBD1. J lost 4 bases, V lost 2 bases, and 5 bases had no gene match. Germline assignment: CDR1 SGHNT and CDR2 YYREEE (reference sequence). The CDR3 is made up of 15 amino acids. The CDR3 DNA sequence: TGTGCCAGCAGCTTAGGGGACAGGGGAGCAGAGACCCAGTACTTC. Its translation: CASSLGDRGAETQYF. Drawing the rest from reference TRBV5-4 and TRBJ2-5, the complete variable domain is ETGVTQSPTHLIKTRGQQVTLRCSSQSGHNTVSWYQQALGQGPQFIFQYYREEENGRGNFPPRFSGLQFPNYSSELNVNALELDDSALYLCASSLGDRGAETQYFGPGTRLLVL.

The chain has TRBV15 and TRBJ2-7, with TRBD2 identical over 8 bases. Looked up from germline, CDR1 is LNHNV and CDR2 is YYDKDF (reference sequence). The J segment lost 7 bases and the V segment lost 0 bases, leaving 8 bases of the junction unmatched. The CDR3 is made up of 15 amino acids. CDR3 protein: CATSRDIAGTGEQYF. The DNA of the CDR3 is TGTGCCACCAGCAGAGATATAGCGGGGACGGGGGAGCAGTACTTC. Filled out from reference TRBV15 and TRBJ2-7, the complete variable domain reads DAMVIQNPRYQVTQFGKPVTLSCSQTLNHNVMYWYQQKSSQAPKLLFHYYDKDFNNEADTPDNFQSRRPNTSFCFLDIRSPGLGDTAMYLCATSRDIAGTGEQYFGPGTRLTVT.